This T cell receptor (beta chain) is from a study of Graves' ophthalmopathy and Graves' hyperthyroidism. Beta-chain TCR CDR3 regions were amplified from RNA transcripts. The library came from an HTBI-primed first-round RT-PCR and a second-round multiplex PCR. MiXCR, applied by TCRdb to the multiplex PCR reads, yields one record per CDR3 protein. The profile covers hundreds of thousands of distinct CDR3 sequences, with roughly 39% appearing a single time and over 2.5% taken by the ten largest. This CDR3 comprises 15 residues. Trimming shortened V by 6 bases and J by 2 bases, and 17 bases separated the two germline ends. Germline-derived CDR1 and CDR2 are DFQATT and SNEGSKA (reference sequence). The table lists this clonotype with a few counts.

The sequencing sample was made of peripheral blood. The V and J genes are TRBV20-1 and TRBJ1-5, with D possibly being TRBD1 (6 bases). This receptor was obtained from an adult man with Graves' ophthalmopathy. The CDR3 sequence: CSAPKRSGGNQPQHF. The CDR3 coding sequence is TGCAGTGCGCCCAAGAGGTCAGGGGGCAATCAGCCCCAGCATTTT.